The next 19 T cell receptor beta chains were all read from a single sample in a study of T cells in Graves' hyperthyroidism and ophthalmopathy. What was amplified from RNA transcripts were TCR beta CDR3 regions. In the first-round RT-PCR of the TCR CDR3, the HTBI primer set was used. TCRdb processed the multiplex PCR reads anew with MiXCR; each CDR3 protein has one entry. The data show under 450,000 distinct CDR3 sequences, approximately 14% seen once. The sequenced material came from blood. The receptors shown here come from a woman between 18 and 29 years old with Graves' hyperthyroidism.

This clonotype was picked up many times. The chain is built from TRBV6-2 or TRBV6-3 and TRBJ2-6, with 7 nucleotides matching TRBD1. The V segment lost 3 bases and the J segment 0 bases; nucleotides outside the gene matches: 2. Germline V gene sequence: CDR1 MNHEY, CDR2 SVGEGT. The CDR3 length is 16 residues. This CDR3 is CASSYDRDSGANVLTF. CDR3 DNA: TGTGCCAGCAGTTATGACAGGGACTCTGGGGCCAACGTCCTGACTTTC.

A word on this clonotype: This may arise from a read error, as a much more abundant clone is one base away. This chain links TRBV2 with TRBJ2-4; the match to TRBD2 covers 9 bases. CDR1 SNHLY and CDR2 FYNNEI come from the germline V gene. The V and J ends lost 7 bases and 5 bases, in that order; junction bases with no gene match: 12. The CDR3 sequence is 16 residues long. The CDR3 coding sequence is TGTGCCAGCACCCTCCCCGGGACTAGCCGACAAAACATTCAGTACTTC. Translation gives CASTLPGTSRQNIQYF.

This clonotype was recorded a few times. CDR3 bases: TGTGCCAGCAGTTGGGACAGGCAGGGTGGAAACACCATATATTTT. Translation gives CASSWDRQGGNTIYF. The chain links TRBV12-3 or TRBV12-4 to TRBJ1-3, with TRBD1 identical over 8 bases. The junction had 5 bases not matched to a gene; V was cut back by 4 bases and J by 3 bases. The CDR3 has 15 amino acids.

In this sample, this clonotype turned up many times. The genes are TRBV5-1 and TRBJ2-7; tentatively, D is TRBD2 (6 bases). This CDR3 has 15 amino acids. Germline CDR1 reads SGHRS; CDR2 reads YFSETQ. V lost 0 bases to trimming and J lost 4 bases, with 14 bases between them. CDR3 DNA: TGCGCCAGCAGCTTGGGGGCGGGAAGTTTGTACGAGCAGTACTTC. Its translation: CASSLGAGSLYEQYF.

This clonotype was seen at least ten times. The V call is TRBV5-8, the J call TRBJ2-3; D might be TRBD1 (5 bases). Germline V gene sequence: CDR1 SGHTS, CDR2 YDEGEE. This CDR3 contains 14 residues. With 3 bases removed from V and 4 bases from J, the gap between germline ends came to 12 bases. This CDR3 is CASSWTTRADTQYF. The DNA of the CDR3 is TGTGCCAGCAGCTGGACAACCCGAGCAGATACGCAGTATTTT. The variable domain in full, completed from reference TRBV5-8 and TRBJ2-3, reads EAGVTQSPTHLIKTRGQQATLRCSPISGHTSVYWYQQALGLGLQFLLWYDEGEERNRGNFPPRFSGRQFPNYSSELNVNALELEDSALYLCASSWTTRADTQYFGPGTRLTVL.

The chain couples TRBV6-1 to TRBJ2-1; a weak D match, TRBD2 (6 bases). V was pared by 5 bases and J by 5 bases, with 34 bases between. CDR3 length equals 21 residues. Germline CDR1 and CDR2: MNHNS and SASEGT. The DNA for the CDR3 is TGTGCCAGCAGTCCCACAGTCTGGGGGGAGTTTTTTTCCTCTCCTAACAATGAGCAGTTCTTC. This translates into CASSPTVWGEFFSSPNNEQFF.

This clonotype was counted at least ten times. This chain joins TRBV6-1 and TRBJ2-5; D not resolved. V was pared by 6 bases and J by 2 bases, with 16 bases between. The CDR3 contains 15 residues. Per germline, CDR1 MNHNS and CDR2 SASEGT. The CDR3 DNA reads as TGTGCCAGCAGGAACTCCGACGGAACACAAGAGACCCAGTACTTC. Protein sequence: CASRNSDGTQETQYF.

The rearrangement uses TRBV20-1 and TRBJ2-1, with 10 bases lining up with TRBD1. V was pared by 0 bases and J by 1 base, with 6 bases of the junction left unmatched. Germline assignment: CDR1 DFQATT and CDR2 SNEGSKA (reference sequence). The CDR3 length is 17 residues. The CDR3 DNA sequence: TGCAGTGCTAGAGATAGAAAGGGACAGGGGTCCTACAATGAGCAGTTCTTC. Translated: CSARDRKGQGSYNEQFF.

This clonotype showed up many times. This chain's CDR3 is CASSLKTLVDNEQFF. CDR3 nucleotides: TGTGCCAGCAGTTTAAAGACCCTCGTCGACAATGAGCAGTTCTTC. The genes are TRBV12-3 or TRBV12-4 and TRBJ2-1; the D is unclear. This CDR3 has 15 amino acids. Trimming left V 2 bases short and J 5 bases short, with 13 bases between.

For this clonotype: The junction shows a germline mismatch at one end, possibly a read error. V gene TRBV7-8 combines with J gene TRBJ2-5; 9 nucleotides agree with TRBD2. There are 19 residues in the CDR3. Germline values: CDR1 SGHVS, CDR2 FQNEAQ. This CDR3 is CASSLAASGVSVFQATQYF. Here the CDR3 DNA reads TGTGCCAGCAGCTTAGCGGCTAGCGGGGTTTCCGTCTTTCAAGCGACCCAGTACTTC.

In this sample, this clonotype turned up many times. The rearrangement links TRBV11-2 to TRBJ2-7; TRBD2 matches 7 bases. The germline V gene encodes CDR1 SGHAT and CDR2 FQNNGV. Germline trimming cut 0 bases from V and 6 bases from J; bases unmatched to any gene: 14. The CDR3 length is 17 residues. Here the CDR3 DNA reads TGTGCCAGCAGCTTAGATCCCCCCACTAGCGTCCTGGGCGAGCAGTACTTC. This encodes CASSLDPPTSVLGEQYF.

The V gene is TRBV19, the J gene TRBJ2-3, with D maybe TRBD1 (5 bases). V was cut by 3 bases and J by 2 bases, with 9 bases left in between. Germline assignment: CDR1 LNHDA and CDR2 SQIVND (reference sequence). The CDR3 contains 14 residues. CDR3 region: CASSIRVHTDTQYF. The CDR3 bases are TGTGCCAGTAGTATCAGGGTCCACACAGATACGCAGTATTTT.

The CDR3 protein is CASSLTVPYEQYF. CDR3 DNA: TGTGCCAGCAGCTTGACCGTCCCTTACGAGCAGTACTTC. V gene TRBV5-6 combines with J gene TRBJ2-7, with D unresolved. The CDR3 is 13 amino acids. In germline, CDR1 is SGHDT, CDR2 YYEEEE. V lost 1 base and J lost 4, with 9 bases in between.

This clonotype appeared many times. The chain joins TRBV6-1 to TRBJ2-7, with 10 bases fitting TRBD1. The CDR3 totals 16 residues. The J segment lost 7 bases and the V segment lost 5 bases, leaving 14 bases of the junction unmatched. Germline loops: CDR1 MNHNS, CDR2 SASEGT. The CDR3 nucleotides read TGTGCCAGCAGTATGGGTTGGGACAGGGGCTTTAAAGAGCAGTACTTC. It encodes CASSMGWDRGFKEQYF.

This clonotype was counted at least ten times. The junction does not match germline at one end; this may be a read error. This chain uses TRBV7-9 with TRBJ2-7, with D possibly matching TRBD2 (7 bases). The length of the CDR3 is 14 residues. In germline, CDR1 is SEHNR, CDR2 FQNEAQ (reference sequence). CDR3 nucleotide sequence: TGCGCCAGCAGCTTGGGGGGGCCGCCATACGAGCAGTACTTC. It specifies CASSLGGPPYEQYF.

This clonotype turned up a few times. This could be a read error, since a much larger clone is one nucleotide away. The CDR3 DNA is TGTGCCAGCTCACCTCAATGGGGGCCGAACACTGTAGCTTTCTTT. This codes for CASSPQWGPNTVAFF. J is TRBJ1-1 and V is TRBV18, with D tentatively TRBD1 (6 bases). Germline CDR1 KGHSH, CDR2 LQKENI. The CDR3 is 15 amino acids.

Ten or more counts support this clonotype. This chain connects TRBV10-3 to TRBJ1-1, with D tentatively TRBD1 (5 bases). CDR1 is ENHRY, CDR2 SYGVKD, per germline. This CDR3 spans 16 amino acids. The ends were cut back, 2 bases at V and 5 bases at J, with 18 bases in the middle. CDR3 bases: TGTGCCATCAGTGAGGAGTGGGGGGTCCGAGGTACTGAAGCTTTCTTT. It codes for CAISEEWGVRGTEAFF.

At least ten counts were recorded for this clonotype. The rearrangement uses TRBV4-2 and TRBJ1-6, with D unclear. The length of the CDR3 is 15 residues. Trimming removed 1 base at V and 5 bases at J, with 9 bases between. Germline values: CDR1 LGHNA, CDR2 YNFKEQ. CDR3 in amino acids: CASSQGTLDNSPLHF. The CDR3 DNA sequence: TGTGCCAGCAGCCAAGGGACCCTGGATAATTCACCCCTCCACTTT.

This clonotype was recorded at least ten times. The germline gene is not matched at one end of the junction; a read error may be the cause. The V call is TRBV28, the J call TRBJ2-5; a weak D match, TRBD1 (5 bases). Germline V gene lookup returns CDR1 MDHEN and CDR2 SYDVKM. The CDR3 consists of 13 residues. CDR3 loop: CASSLWGPARLDF. The CDR3 coding sequence is TGTGCCAGCAGTTTATGGGGGCCTGCGAGGTTGGACTTC.